A single sample gave rise to the 4 T cell receptor beta chains below, sequenced in a study of blood T cell repertoires in COVID-19 (TCRdb year 2020). The library was produced with the immunoSEQ multiplex PCR assay. TCRdb stores this immuneACCESS table with in-frame sequences only. Part of the clones is absent; in the studies checked, under half of the shortfall reflects unresolved V genes, and no reason is known for the rest. The sample table records fewer than 200,000 clones; about four fifths of these occur just once. The top ten clonotypes cover more than 7.5% of the sample. Sequenced: peripheral blood. These TCRs come from a woman between 65 and 79 years old with COVID-19, enrolled during active disease.

The chain is built from TRBV6-5 and TRBJ1-5, with D perhaps TRBD1 (6 bases). Trimming stripped 5 bases from V and 7 bases from J, with 15 bases between. Germline assignment: CDR1 MNHEY and CDR2 SVGAGI. This CDR3 is 14 amino acids long. CDR3 nucleotides: TGTGCCAGCAGTCCCGGACAGTACGGCCAGCCCCAGCATTTT. Its protein is CASSPGQYGQPQHF.

CDR3 protein: CASSSNQPQHF. CDR3 nucleotide sequence: TGTGCCAGCAGTTCGAATCAGCCCCAGCATTTT. The chain recombines TRBV6-6 with TRBJ1-5; D unresolved. The CDR3 totals 11 residues. The V end lost 4 bases, the J end lost 4 bases, and 2 bases lay between the germline ends. Germline loops: CDR1 MNHNY, CDR2 SVGAGI (reference sequence).

This clone was found many times. The V call is TRBV19, the J call TRBJ2-7; D is possibly TRBD2 (5 bases). CDR3 size: 15 residues. The germline CDR1 and CDR2 sequences are LNHDA and SQIVND (reference sequence). The V end was cut by 3 bases, the J end by 4 bases, with 16 bases between. CDR3 protein: CASSISAWGSYEQYF. CDR3 sequence (DNA): TGTGCCAGTAGTATTAGCGCCTGGGGTTCTTACGAGCAGTACTTC.

This clone was seen once. The V and J genes are TRBV2 and TRBJ2-3; the match to TRBD1 covers 7 bases. This CDR3 region has 15 residues. Germline V gives CDR1 SNHLY, CDR2 FYNNEI. V lost 2 bases and J lost 0; bases outside the gene matches: 2. The CDR3 DNA sequence: TGTGCCAGCAGTGAATTACAGGGGAGCACAGATACGCAGTATTTT. It is translated as CASSELQGSTDTQYF.